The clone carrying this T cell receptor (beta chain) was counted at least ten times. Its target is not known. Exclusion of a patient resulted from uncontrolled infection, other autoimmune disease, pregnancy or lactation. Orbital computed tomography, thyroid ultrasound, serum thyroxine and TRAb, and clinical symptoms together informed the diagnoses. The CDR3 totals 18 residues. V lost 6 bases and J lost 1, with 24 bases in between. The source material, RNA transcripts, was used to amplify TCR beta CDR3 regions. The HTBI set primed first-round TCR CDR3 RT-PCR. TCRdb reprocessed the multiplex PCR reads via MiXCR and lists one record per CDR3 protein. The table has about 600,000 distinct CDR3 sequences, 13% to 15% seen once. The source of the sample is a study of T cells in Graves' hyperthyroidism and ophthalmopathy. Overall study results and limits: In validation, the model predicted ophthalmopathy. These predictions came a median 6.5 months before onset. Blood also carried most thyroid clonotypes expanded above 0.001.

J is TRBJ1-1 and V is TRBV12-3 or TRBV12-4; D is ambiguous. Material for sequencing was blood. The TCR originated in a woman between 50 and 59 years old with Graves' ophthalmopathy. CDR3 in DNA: TGTGCCAGCAGAACCCGAGACACATACCAAGACCGGAACACTGAAGCTTTCTTT. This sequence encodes CASRTRDTYQDRNTEAFF.